This T cell receptor (beta chain) was recorded in a study of blood T cell repertoires in COVID-19. Study-wide context: Sources were T cells, B-cell-depleted T cells, or PBMCs; the material itself was cDNA or gDNA.

Here immunoSEQ multiplex PCR was the method, and the copy in TCRdb shows in-frame clones only, minus some. The sample lists roughly 50,000 clones, 90% to 95% occurring once. Trimming took 5 bases from V and 3 from J, leaving 15 bases between them. The CDR3 spans 14 residues. Germline-derived CDR1 and CDR2 are SGHTS and YDEGEE. The V call is TRBV5-8, the J call TRBJ2-7, with D perhaps TRBD1 (5 bases). This sequence was found in a man aged 45 to 65 with acute or convalescent COVID-19. Sequenced: peripheral blood. CDR3 amino acids: CASRRGRGLYEQYF. CDR3 sequence (DNA): TGTGCCAGCAGAAGGGGTAGGGGCCTCTACGAGCAGTACTTC.